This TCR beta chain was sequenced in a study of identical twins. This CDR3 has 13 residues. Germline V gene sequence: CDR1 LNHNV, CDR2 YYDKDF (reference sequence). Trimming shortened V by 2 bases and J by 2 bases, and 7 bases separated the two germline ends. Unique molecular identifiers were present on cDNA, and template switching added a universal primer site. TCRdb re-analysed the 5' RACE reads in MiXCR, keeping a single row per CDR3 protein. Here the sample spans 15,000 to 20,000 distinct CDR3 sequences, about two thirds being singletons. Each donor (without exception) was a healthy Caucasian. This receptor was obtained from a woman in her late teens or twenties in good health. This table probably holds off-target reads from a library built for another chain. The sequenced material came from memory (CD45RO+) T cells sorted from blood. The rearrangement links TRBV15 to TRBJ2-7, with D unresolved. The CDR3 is CATSRHRTYEQYF. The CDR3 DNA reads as TGTGCCACCAGCAGACACAGAACCTACGAGCAGTACTTC.